This T cell receptor beta chain was documented in a study of cytomegalovirus exposure and HLA in healthy donors (TCRdb year 2017). General notes on the study: According to an earlier analysis of 587 of the donors, some 180 million T cells yielded 117 million unique TCR beta sequences and about 300 Gb of sequence data. All discovery cohort repertoires had been generated using a single sequencing platform. Donor age, sex, ethnicity and CMV serostatus were compiled alongside the repertoire data. Because of strong linkage in the cohort, roughly five DR-DQ haplotypes were treated as single units for association and clustering. A later genetic analysis took genome-wide SNP genotypes for about 55% of the 666 donors and used that subset as a discovery cohort. Using immunosequencing, the study profiled T cell repertoires from 500 to 800 subjects and related those repertoires to cytomegalovirus serostatus. Among about 360 genotyped donors of the cohort, an average of approximately 240,000 unique TCR beta nucleotide sequences were sequenced per donor, roughly a sixth of them non-productive. Both class I and class II loci were covered by HLA typing, at four-digit resolution. The later analysis used no new phenotypic data to find candidate immune exposures, relying instead on TCR beta sequences and their occurrence across donors. In addition to the first cohort of 650 to 750 subjects, a separate validation cohort of approximately 130 different subjects was used. The number of typed donors differed by locus: about 629-630 for A, B, C, DRB1 and DQB1; some 540 for DQA1; some 610 for DPA1; and roughly 490 for DPB1. The study aimed to test whether signatures of past pathogen exposure could be identified by cataloging public T cell receptors. The genetic ancestry cluster associated with self-reported Caucasian donors included 81% of the 398 genotyped donors. To predict cytomegalovirus infection status, the study combined high-throughput TCR immunosequencing, statistical association of individual TCRs with disease status, and machine learning. In an earlier analysis of a few hundred of the donors, high-throughput TCR beta sequencing was used to judge whether each TCR beta V gene segment behaved as functional or pseudogenic. A later analysis re-analyzed previously published TCR beta repertoires from roughly 630 donors and added high-resolution HLA genotyping to study TCR occurrence patterns. An early release that covered 500 to 800 HLA-typed donors contained about 300 gigabases of sequencing data and about 84 million unique TCR sequences. Findings and caveats that apply to the study as a whole: Most TCR sequences were seen in very few donors, while some public TCRs were found in many individuals. In both the original and validation cohorts, the classifier was reported to diagnose cytomegalovirus status with high specificity and sensitivity. Because counts were too low, 15 to 20 rarely observed V segments, including chromosome 9 orphons, were excluded from the earlier analysis of under 650 of the donors. Specific HLA alleles were associated with some 15,000 TCR beta sequences at a false discovery rate of 0.05 in a later analysis. When HLA alleles, especially DR and DQ, strongly co-occurred, TCR associations were difficult to assign to individual alleles. Correlated functional status among segregating V segments might be attributable to linkage disequilibrium, but an unknown experimental factor could not be ruled out. A cluster of highly shared sequence variants was judged likely to be a technical artifact of the sequencing pipeline. The study gave a list of some 150 TCR beta chains associated with cytomegalovirus. A later analysis reported that several top co-occurrence clusters appeared linked to parvovirus B19, influenza, CMV and Epstein-Barr virus. A later genetic analysis associated a missense DCLRE1C variant with V-gene and J-gene trimming of TCR beta chains, and an independent cohort replicated the association. CMV serostatus was the only immune exposure information available for the cohort. Broadly in line with IMGT annotations, most TCR beta V segments showed up in productive rearrangements about 87% or about 30% of the time in an earlier analysis of several hundred of the donors. In a later analysis, HLA-associated TCR beta chains showed more clonal expansion and lower generation probabilities than non-associated chains that were equally common. A further reported finding was that TCR beta sequences accurately predicted the HLA-A and HLA-B alleles for most subjects in the first cohort. In this cohort, only TCR beta chains were sequenced, and detectable features were limited by the absence of alpha or paired-chain data. A later analysis found that most CMV-associated TCR beta chains appeared HLA-restricted, with HLA associations seemingly driven largely by CMV exposure. A few of the identified cytomegalovirus-associated TCR beta chains were confirmed in vitro to be specific for cytomegalovirus antigens. In a later analysis, the rate of TCR association differed among HLA loci, with DRB1 alleles having the most associated TCRs and HLA-C alleles having the fewest. According to the authors, the approach could potentially be generalized to other disease states and immunological phenotypes. Because the 87-base-pair reads could not distinguish some IMGT-functional V segments, including TRBV6-2 and TRBV6-3, those segments were excluded. Compared with the roughly 700-donor mean, donors in an Asian-associated ancestry cluster had fewer N-insertions in productive TCRs, according to a later genetic analysis. Sequencing depth was assumed to be roughly uniform across donors in the presence/absence analyses, though that assumption may not hold. Because some donors lacked HLA typing at each locus, the association tests relied only on the typed subset.

The cohort was made up of hundreds of healthy bone marrow donors. Cohort members were all nominally healthy when sampled, although unrecorded immune exposures were likely present. The donor was CMV seropositive and belonged to the group of around 300 seropositive cohort members. Every donor gave a peripheral blood sample, and the peripheral blood mononuclear cells from that sample were used for TCR beta sequencing. The Qiagen DNeasy Blood Extraction Kit was used to extract genomic DNA from the blood cell samples. From a lookup of the germline V gene, CDR1 and CDR2 are SGHNT and YENEEA. V lost 2 bases and J lost 7 bases; the stretch between them is 11 bases long. From cysteine to phenylalanine, the CDR3 is 13 amino acids long. Solely the CDR3 DNA is kept, with 39 bases framed from the first base. The library was prepared using the immunoSEQ multiplex PCR assay. For the multiplex PCR, a mixture combining 60 forward primers for TCR Vbeta segments and 13 reverse primers for TCR Jbeta segments was used. A multiplex PCR assay on genomic DNA amplified the CDR3 region of rearranged TCR beta genes. The amplified TCR beta libraries were sequenced on the Illumina HiSeq System as 87-base-pair reads. The paper's data handling went like this. A later analysis counted tens of millions of unique TCR beta chains across the 500 to 850 repertoires, and around 9.9 million of these chains were shared by at least two donors. A nearest-neighbor algorithm error-corrected the raw reads and collapsed the reads into unique sequences, merging closely related sequences to remove PCR and sequencing errors. V, D and J gene segments were assigned by aligning CDR3 sequences to IMGT reference sequences. For a sequence to be retained, at least a six-nucleotide match to both a V gene segment and a J gene segment was required. A rearrangement was called productive if the CDR3 had no stop codons and remained in frame with V and J, and every other rearrangement was called non-productive. CDR3 was defined by IMGT convention, running from the second conserved V-encoded cysteine to the conserved J-encoded phenylalanine. The earlier analysis of 500 to 600 of the donors excluded sequences that lacked an unambiguous match to a single V gene segment. In an earlier analysis of approximately 500 of the donors, a V segment was called functional when productive rearrangements were above 56.7%, and segregating when the standard deviation between donors exceeded 5%. A statistical classification framework was developed to diagnose cytomegalovirus status using the catalog of TCR beta chain sequences. A later analysis assigned V and J genes by comparing TCR nucleotide sequences with IMGT/GENE-DB human TR gene sequences. A later analysis assigned CDR3 sequences and most-parsimonious VDJ recombination scenarios with the TCRdist pipeline. In a later analysis, every TCR beta chain was defined by the combination of its CDR3 amino acid sequence and its V-gene family, and reads without a unique V-gene family were dropped. A later analysis removed several hundred highly shared, low-generation-probability nucleotide sequences to deal with suspected cross-contamination and a sequencing artifact. In a later analysis, a clonal expansion index was calculated for each public chain from normalized within-repertoire ranks of inferred template counts. Generation probabilities in a later analysis came from a VDJ recombination model fitted to out-of-frame rearrangements, and those results were checked against IGoR. In a later analysis, hypergeometric tests were used to score TCR-TCR, TCR-HLA and TCR-CMV co-occurrence, with a repertoire-size bias correction applied to TCR pairs. A later analysis estimated false discovery rates by permuting HLA or CMV assignments 20 times. In a later analysis, co-occurring TCRs were grouped using DBSCAN, with TCRdist sequence similarity added in when clustering inside HLA-allele-positive subsets. Co-occurrence clustering excluded repertoires with fewer than 30,000 or more than 120,000 public chains, plus five with anomalous nucleotide sharing. TCRdb's version of the immuneACCESS table is confined to in-frame rearrangements and falls short of the full clone set. An unresolved V gene accounts for under half of the shortfall where checked; the remainder is of unknown origin. The V and J calls and clone size were taken over from that table, and D and trimming were inferred from the DNA. The sample yields about 82,000 clones; roughly 63% were counted once. Of the sample, about a fifth falls within the top ten clones.

Of note for this clone: Its target antigen remains unknown. There are no base qualities to consult, and no much larger clone falls within one base.

Recombination joined TRBV11-3 with TRBJ1-1; the D gene remains uncertain. This TCR derives from a woman between 45 and 60 years old in good health and CMV-seropositive. Sample: PBMCs. The CDR3 has the sequence CASSLRVGGEAFF. The nucleotide sequence reads as follows: TGTGCCAGCAGCTTAAGGGTGGGAGGTGAAGCTTTCTTT.